This TCR beta chain was observed in a study of blood T cell repertoires in COVID-19. The protocol was immunoSEQ multiplex PCR, while the TCRdb copy is restricted to in-frame clones and leaves out a portion. Of roughly 250,000 clones in the sample, 87% were seen once. Sample: PBMCs or T cells enriched from blood (not recorded which). The receptor was derived from a young woman with acute COVID-19.

The CDR3 loop reads CASSPRQGGSEQYF. Written as DNA, the CDR3 is TGTGCCAGCAGCCCCCGACAGGGGGGTAGTGAGCAGTACTTC. The chain has TRBV9 and TRBJ2-7; 9 bases match TRBD1. CDR1 is SGDLS and CDR2 is YYNGEE in the germline V gene. V was pared by 4 bases and J by 7 bases, with 9 bases of the junction left unmatched. The CDR3 consists of 14 residues.